These 32 T cell receptor beta chains share one sample of origin, sequenced in a study of T cell changes during pregnancy in multiple sclerosis (dated by TCRdb to the late 2010s). Receptor amplification or capture employed the immunoSEQ multiplex PCR assay. TCRdb limited this immuneACCESS table to in-frame rearrangements with V and J called. A share of clones is missing; checked studies link under half to unresolved V genes, and the rest is unexplained. Recorded for this sample are about 60,000 clones; roughly 90% of them occurred a single time. The ten largest clonotypes hold over 0.7% of the sample. The specimen comprised peripheral blood, sampled before pregnancy. These receptor sequences come from a female donor with multiple sclerosis, enrolled in a pregnancy study.

The chain has TRBV11-3 and TRBJ1-3; D not certain. Trimming removed 0 bases from V and 8 bases from J, with 5 bases in between. This CDR3 is 12 amino acids long. Per germline, CDR1 SGHNT and CDR2 YENEEA. The CDR3 sequence: CASSLDRDTIYF. The CDR3 bases are TGTGCCAGCAGCTTAGATCGGGACACCATATATTTT.

J is TRBJ1-2 and V is TRBV14; D not resolved. The CDR3 is 17 amino acids. Germline V gene lookup returns CDR1 SGHDN and CDR2 FVKESK. The ends were cut back, 2 bases at V and 4 bases at J, with 20 bases in the middle. CDR3 nucleotide sequence: TGTGCCAGCAGCCAATTTCGAGGTGCGGGGAACTTCTATGGCTACACCTTC. Translated, it gives CASSQFRGAGNFYGYTF.

The chain recombines TRBV30 with TRBJ2-7, with D possibly matching TRBD1 (6 bases). The CDR3 covers 11 residues. V lost 1 base and J lost 6, with 7 bases in between. CDR1 is GTSNPN, CDR2 SVGIG, per germline (reference sequence). CDR3 coding DNA: TGTGCCTGGAGTGGAGGGGGCGAGCAGTACTTC. It codes for CAWSGGGEQYF.

This sequence joins TRBV4-2 and TRBJ1-3; 9 positions agree with TRBD1. The CDR3 has 15 amino acids. CDR1 LGHNA and CDR2 YNFKEQ come from the germline V gene. Trimming at V came to 4 bases and at J to 2 bases, leaving 3 bases not matched to a gene. In DNA form, the CDR3 reads TGTGCCAGCAGCCTAGGACAGGGGCCTGGAAACACCATATATTTT. Residues: CASSLGQGPGNTIYF.

The chain combines TRBV19 with TRBJ1-5; D gene uncertain. The CDR3 sequence is 15 residues long. CDR1 and CDR2 (germline): LNHDA, SQIVND (reference sequence). The V and J ends lost 7 bases and 4 bases respectively, with 17 bases between them. CDR3 region: CASTPSTGRNQPQHF. The CDR3 DNA reads as TGTGCCAGTACTCCCTCGACTGGTAGAAATCAGCCCCAGCATTTT.

The chain combines TRBV4-3 with TRBJ1-5; the D is unclear. V lost 0 bases, J lost 12 bases, and 12 bases lay in between. This CDR3 contains 13 residues. Germline CDR1 and CDR2: LGHNA and YSLEER. CDR3 nucleotides: TGCGCCAGCAGCCAAGACTTGAGCGAAGGCCAGCATTTT. Translation: CASSQDLSEGQHF.

The CDR3 DNA follows: TGTGCTAGTGGTTCCCCAGGGGGCAGGGACGCTGAAGCTTTCTTT. This codes for CASGSPGGRDAEAFF. V and J are TRBV12-5 and TRBJ1-1; 8 bases are shared with TRBD1. Germline lookup yields CDR1 LGHNT and CDR2 FRNRAP. V shed 4 bases and J 6 bases; nucleotides not matched to a gene: 10. The CDR3 has 15 amino acids.

This chain links TRBV4-3 with TRBJ1-1, with D perhaps matching TRBD1 (6 bases). The CDR3 runs to 17 residues. Trimming took 0 bases from V and 0 from J, leaving 14 bases between them. The germline V gene encodes CDR1 LGHNA and CDR2 YSLEER. The CDR3 bases are TGCGCCAGCAGCCAAGATCTCCGGGGGGCGGTGAACACTGAAGCTTTCTTT. Its protein is CASSQDLRGAVNTEAFF.

The V call is TRBV11-3, the J call TRBJ2-7; possibly TRBD2 for D (6 bases). CDR3 length: 13 amino acids. Germline CDR1 and CDR2: SGHNT and YENEEA. The V end was cut by 1 base, the J end by 5 bases, with 9 bases between. The CDR3 nucleotides are TGTGCCAGCAGCTTAGGGGGGGAGGACGAGCAGTACTTC. Protein product: CASSLGGEDEQYF.

V usage is TRBV4-3 and J usage is TRBJ1-2; D ambiguous. With 0 bases removed from V and 0 bases from J, the gap between germline ends came to 11 bases. The CDR3 consists of 16 residues. In germline, CDR1 is LGHNA, CDR2 YSLEER. CDR3 protein: CASSQDLFRTNYGYTF. The CDR3 DNA is TGCGCCAGCAGCCAAGATCTCTTCAGAACTAACTATGGCTACACCTTC.

The rearrangement links TRBV6-1 to TRBJ2-7; D may be TRBD1 (6 bases). The V end lost 3 bases, the J end lost 2 bases, and 11 bases lay between the germline ends. Germline V gives CDR1 MNHNS, CDR2 SASEGT. The CDR3 loop spans 14 amino acids. The CDR3 DNA sequence: TGTGCCAGCAGTGAGGGGACACCAACCTACGAGCAGTACTTC. Translating gives CASSEGTPTYEQYF.

This chain uses TRBV7-3 with TRBJ2-2, with D possibly being TRBD2 (6 bases). The CDR3 contains 15 residues. Germline loops: CDR1 SGHTA, CDR2 FQGTGA. Deletions cut 1 base from V and 1 base from J, with 7 bases between. The CDR3 is CASSLRGVNTGELFF. The CDR3 nucleotides read TGTGCCAGCAGCTTAAGGGGGGTGAACACCGGGGAGCTGTTTTTT.

V usage is TRBV29-1 and J usage is TRBJ1-1; D unclear. The CDR3 runs 12 residues. Trimming stripped 0 bases from V and 6 bases from J, with 8 bases between. Germline loops: CDR1 SQVTM, CDR2 ANQGSEA. CDR3 region: CSVEDRVAEAFF. CDR3 nucleotides: TGCAGCGTTGAAGATCGGGTCGCTGAAGCTTTCTTT.

The chain employs TRBV6-4 and TRBJ1-1; D is undetermined. CDR1 is MRHNA, CDR2 SNTAGT, per germline. V dropped 2 bases and J dropped 1 base, with 5 bases sitting between them. The CDR3 totals 13 residues. The CDR3 is CASSDTENTEAFF. The CDR3 DNA reads TGTGCCAGCAGTGACACAGAGAACACTGAAGCTTTCTTT.

This sequence joins TRBV5-1 and TRBJ2-7; D remains ambiguous. CDR1 is SGHRS, CDR2 YFSETQ, per germline. V gave up 4 bases and J gave up 5 bases, with 10 bases separating them. This CDR3 has 12 residues. CDR3 DNA sequence: TGCGCCAGCAGCCCCGGAGTGGACGAGCAGTACTTC. Protein product: CASSPGVDEQYF.

The rearrangement joins TRBV2 to TRBJ1-2, with 8 bases fitting TRBD1. Trimming at V came to 6 bases and at J to 8 bases, leaving 14 bases not matched to a gene. Germline assignment: CDR1 SNHLY and CDR2 FYNNEI. CDR3 length equals 15 residues. CDR3 nucleotide sequence: TGTGCCAGCAGCCTCAGACTAACAGGGGGAGGCGGCTACACCTTC. This translates into CASSLRLTGGGGYTF.

CDR3 coding DNA: TGTGCCTGGAACAGTAAGGGGGTCGCTGAAGCTTTCTTT. As protein: CAWNSKGVAEAFF. The chain uses TRBV30 and TRBJ1-1; the D gene is possibly TRBD1 (6 bases). The germline V and J ends were trimmed by 4 bases and 6 bases, with 15 bases remaining between them. This CDR3 comprises 13 residues. The germline V gene has CDR1 GTSNPN and CDR2 SVGIG (reference sequence).

V is TRBV7-9 and J is TRBJ2-6, with a weak D call TRBD1 (6 bases). The CDR3 sequence is 16 residues long. Germline CDR1 SEHNR, CDR2 FQNEAQ (reference sequence). Trimming took 5 bases from V and 1 from J, leaving 12 bases between them. For the CDR3, the DNA is TGTGCCAGCAGCCCAGTGGACAGTTCTGGGGCCAACGTCCTGACTTTC. Protein: CASSPVDSSGANVLTF. The whole variable domain, filled in from reference TRBV7-9 and TRBJ2-6, reads DTGVSQNPRHKITKRGQNVTFRCDPISEHNRLYWYRQTLGQGPEFLTYFQNEAQLEKSRLLSDRFSAERPKGSFSTLEIQRTEQGDSAMYLCASSPVDSSGANVLTFGAGSRLTVL.

V and J are TRBV5-1 and TRBJ2-3; 9 bases line up with TRBD1. Germline assignment: CDR1 SGHRS and CDR2 YFSETQ. Trimming cost V 5 bases and J 0 bases; bases outside gene matches: 7. The CDR3 has 16 amino acids. CDR3 region: CASRRTGAFSTDTQYF. CDR3 nucleotides: TGCGCCAGCAGACGGACAGGGGCATTTAGCACAGATACGCAGTATTTT.

The CDR3 reads CASSLTGGGGTDTQYF. Written as DNA, the CDR3 is TGTGCCAGCAGCTTAACGGGCGGGGGAGGCACAGATACGCAGTATTTT. The rearrangement uses TRBV7-3 and TRBJ2-3; TRBD2 matches at 7 bases. This CDR3 spans 16 amino acids. Germline loops: CDR1 SGHTA, CDR2 FQGTGA. With V trimmed by 0 bases and J by 1 base, 4 bases remained unmatched. The whole variable domain, remainder taken from reference TRBV7-3 and TRBJ2-3, is GAGVSQTPSNKVTEKGKYVELRCDPISGHTALYWYRQSLGQGPEFLIYFQGTGAADDSGLPNDRFFAVRPEGSVSTLKIQRTERGDSAVYLCASSLTGGGGTDTQYFGPGTRLTVL.

The rearrangement joins TRBV18 to TRBJ2-5, with 9 bases lining up with TRBD2. The CDR3 sequence is 16 residues long. The V and J ends lost 2 bases and 5 bases, in that order; junction bases with no gene match: 9. Germline V CDR1 and CDR2: KGHSH, LQKENI. CDR3 in amino acids: CASSPGRGLAGETQYF. CDR3 DNA sequence: TGTGCCAGCTCACCAGGCCGCGGGCTAGCGGGGGAGACCCAGTACTTC.

V is TRBV9 and J is TRBJ1-1; the D gene is possibly TRBD1 (5 bases). The CDR3 is 15 amino acids. Germline V gene data show CDR1 as SGDLS and CDR2 as YYNGEE. V gave up 4 bases and J gave up 7 bases, with 20 bases separating them. The CDR3 loop reads CASSPQLTATDEAFF. The CDR3 DNA reads as TGTGCCAGCAGCCCCCAACTGACAGCGACCGATGAAGCTTTCTTT.

This chain uses TRBV19 with TRBJ1-6; D is unclear. Germline CDR1 is LNHDA and CDR2 is SQIVND (reference sequence). Trimming left V 5 bases short and J 7 bases short, with 15 bases between. There are 15 residues in the CDR3. In DNA form, the CDR3 reads TGTGCCAGTAGTGGGTCTGGGCAGCCAAATTCACCCCTCCACTTT. It yields the protein CASSGSGQPNSPLHF.

The CDR3 spells CASSLQGSTEAFF. CDR3 in DNA: TGTGCCAGCAGCTTACAGGGTAGCACTGAAGCTTTCTTT. The genes are TRBV7-9 and TRBJ1-1; D possibly corresponds to TRBD1 (5 bases). The CDR3 spans 13 residues. The germline CDR1 and CDR2 sequences are SEHNR and FQNEAQ (reference sequence). Trimming removed 2 bases from V and 4 bases from J, with 8 bases in between.

This chain links TRBV7-9 with TRBJ2-1, with 7 bases identical to TRBD1. This CDR3 has 15 amino acids. The V gene's germline CDR1 is SEHNR and CDR2 FQNEAQ (reference sequence). V lost 4 bases and J lost 5; bases outside the gene matches: 8. CDR3 in amino acids: CASSSAGGSDNEQFF. The CDR3 DNA reads TGTGCCAGCAGCTCAGCAGGGGGATCCGACAATGAGCAGTTCTTC.

The chain joins TRBV29-1 to TRBJ1-4; D gene uncertain. This CDR3 is 12 amino acids long. The ends were cut back, 6 bases at V and 5 bases at J, with 10 bases in the middle. In germline, CDR1 is SQVTM, CDR2 ANQGSEA. CDR3 in amino acids: CSVEMRNEKLFF. Written as DNA, the CDR3 is TGCAGCGTGGAGATGAGGAATGAAAAACTGTTTTTT.

This chain joins TRBV6-5 and TRBJ2-1, with 9 positions matching TRBD1. The V and J ends lost 6 bases and 7 bases, in that order; junction bases with no gene match: 10. The germline V gene has CDR1 MNHEY and CDR2 SVGAGI. The CDR3 consists of 15 residues. The CDR3 DNA reads as TGTGCCAGCAGGGGGGTTAGACAGGGGGAAAATGAGCAGTTCTTC. Translating gives CASRGVRQGENEQFF.

The chain has TRBV15 and TRBJ2-7; 8 bases agree with TRBD2. CDR1 is LNHNV, CDR2 YYDKDF, per germline (reference sequence). V gave up 6 bases and J gave up 5 bases; unmatched junction bases: 6. This CDR3 is 13 amino acids long. The CDR3 region is CATSPREGNEQYF. CDR3 nucleotides: TGTGCCACCAGTCCTCGGGAGGGCAACGAGCAGTACTTC.

CDR3 sequence reads: CASPLPSGTYNEQFF. The CDR3 DNA is TGTGCCAGCCCCCTTCCTAGCGGTACATACAATGAGCAGTTCTTC. This chain joins TRBV7-9 and TRBJ2-1; 7 bases align to TRBD2. This CDR3 has 15 residues. Per germline, CDR1 SEHNR and CDR2 FQNEAQ (reference sequence). V lost 8 bases and J lost 4; bases outside the gene matches: 11.

The chain recombines TRBV7-9 with TRBJ2-7; 7 bases are a match to TRBD1. The CDR3 has 15 residues. The germline CDR1 and CDR2 sequences are SEHNR and FQNEAQ (reference sequence). Trimming took 5 bases from V and 2 from J; bases not matched to a gene: 9. DNA of the CDR3: TGTGCCAGCAGCCATCTTTGGGACAGACCCTACGAGCAGTACTTC. Encoded protein: CASSHLWDRPYEQYF.

The V and J genes are TRBV5-5 and TRBJ1-2; D remains unclear. The CDR3 is 13 amino acids. CDR1 and CDR2 from the germline V gene are SGHKS and YYEKEE (reference sequence). Trimming took 0 bases from V and 5 from J, leaving 8 bases between them. CDR3 protein: CASSLAAGYGYTF. CDR3 in DNA: TGTGCCAGCAGCTTGGCCGCGGGGTATGGCTACACCTTC.

DNA of the CDR3: TGTGCCTCCGCCCGGGACGGGGGGGCCCGGAATGAGCAGTTCTTC. Its protein product is CASARDGGARNEQFF. The chain employs TRBV30 and TRBJ2-1; TRBD2 matches at 8 bases. This CDR3 is 15 amino acids long. V lost 7 bases, J lost 7 bases, and 15 bases stayed unmatched. Germline-derived CDR1 and CDR2 are GTSNPN and SVGIG (reference sequence). Filled out from reference TRBV30 and TRBJ2-1, the complete variable domain reads SQTIHQWPATLVQPVGSPLSLECTVEGTSNPNLYWYRQAAGRGLQLLFYSVGIGQISSEVPQNLSASRPQDRQFILSSKKLLLSDSGFYLCASARDGGARNEQFFGPGTRLTVL.